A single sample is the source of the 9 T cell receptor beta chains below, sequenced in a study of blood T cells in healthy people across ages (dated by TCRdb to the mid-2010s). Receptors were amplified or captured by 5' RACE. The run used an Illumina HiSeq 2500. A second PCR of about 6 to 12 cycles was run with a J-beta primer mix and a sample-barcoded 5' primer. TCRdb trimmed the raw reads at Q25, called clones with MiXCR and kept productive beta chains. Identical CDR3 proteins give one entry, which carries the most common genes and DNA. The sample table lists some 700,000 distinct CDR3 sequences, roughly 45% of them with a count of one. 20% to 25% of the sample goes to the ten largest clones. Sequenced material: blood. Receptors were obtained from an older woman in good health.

The CDR3 region is CASAGQYSGANVLTF. Here the CDR3 DNA reads TGTGCCTCCGCGGGGCAGTACTCTGGGGCCAACGTCCTGACTTTC. This rearrangement joins TRBV6-5 to TRBJ2-6; the D gene is possibly TRBD2 (6 bases). The V end was cut by 11 bases, the J end by 0 bases, with 14 bases between. The CDR3 spans 15 residues. From germline, CDR1 is MNHEY and CDR2 SVGAGI.

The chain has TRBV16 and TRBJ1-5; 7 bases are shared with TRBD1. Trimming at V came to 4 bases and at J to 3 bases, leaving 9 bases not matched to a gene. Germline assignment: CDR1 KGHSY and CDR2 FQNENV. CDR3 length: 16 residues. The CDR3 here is CASSLHRGANNQPQHF. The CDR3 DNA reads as TGTGCCAGCAGCCTACACAGGGGAGCGAACAATCAGCCCCAGCATTTT.

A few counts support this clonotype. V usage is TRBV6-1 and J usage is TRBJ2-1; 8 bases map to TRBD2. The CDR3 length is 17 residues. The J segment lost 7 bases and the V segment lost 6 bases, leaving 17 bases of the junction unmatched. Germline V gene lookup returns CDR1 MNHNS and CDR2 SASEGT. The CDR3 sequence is CASSPLAGTLEGNEQFF. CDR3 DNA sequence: TGTGCCAGCAGCCCTTTAGCGGGAACTCTTGAGGGGAATGAGCAGTTCTTC.

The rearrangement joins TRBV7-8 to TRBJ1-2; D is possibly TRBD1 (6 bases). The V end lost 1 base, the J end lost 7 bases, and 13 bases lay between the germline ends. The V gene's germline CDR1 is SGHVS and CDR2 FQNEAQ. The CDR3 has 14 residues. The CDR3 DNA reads TGTGCCAGCAGCTTAGACTTTACCAGGGGTGGCTACACCTTC. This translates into CASSLDFTRGGYTF.

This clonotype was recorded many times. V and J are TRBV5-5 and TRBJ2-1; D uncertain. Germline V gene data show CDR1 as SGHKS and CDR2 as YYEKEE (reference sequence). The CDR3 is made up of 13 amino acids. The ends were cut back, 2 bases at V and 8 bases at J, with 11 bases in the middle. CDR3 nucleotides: TGTGCCAGCAGCTTTGGGTTTTTCGATGAGCAGTTCTTC. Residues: CASSFGFFDEQFF.

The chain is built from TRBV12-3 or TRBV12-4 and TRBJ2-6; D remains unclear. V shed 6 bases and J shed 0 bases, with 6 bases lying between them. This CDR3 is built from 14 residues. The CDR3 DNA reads TGTGCCAGCAGGGGCTTCTCTGGGGCCAACGTCCTGACTTTC. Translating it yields CASRGFSGANVLTF.

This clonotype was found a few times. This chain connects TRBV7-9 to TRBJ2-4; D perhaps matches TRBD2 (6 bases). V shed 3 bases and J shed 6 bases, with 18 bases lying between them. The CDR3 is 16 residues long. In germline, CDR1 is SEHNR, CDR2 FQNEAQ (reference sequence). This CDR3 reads CASSLDRWGDTNIQYF. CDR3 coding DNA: TGTGCCAGCAGCTTGGATAGATGGGGGGATACAAACATTCAGTACTTC.

The CDR3 spells CASSLAGALDEQYF. As DNA, the CDR3 is TGTGCCAGCAGCTTAGCCGGGGCTCTGGACGAGCAGTACTTC. The chain employs TRBV7-2 and TRBJ2-5, with D perhaps given as TRBD1 or TRBD2 (5 bases each). The end of the DNA aligns better with TRBJ2-7, so the J call may be wrong. The CDR3 runs 14 residues. Per the germline V gene, CDR1 is SGHTA and CDR2 is FQGNSA.

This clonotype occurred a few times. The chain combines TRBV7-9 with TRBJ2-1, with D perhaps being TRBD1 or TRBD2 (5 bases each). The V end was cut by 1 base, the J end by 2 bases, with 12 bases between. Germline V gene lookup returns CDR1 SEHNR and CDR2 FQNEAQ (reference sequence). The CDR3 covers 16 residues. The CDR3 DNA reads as TGTGCCAGCAGCTTAGAGGGACGCATCACCTACAATGAGCAGTTCTTC. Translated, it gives CASSLEGRITYNEQFF. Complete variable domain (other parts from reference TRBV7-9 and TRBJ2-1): DTGVSQNPRHKITKRGQNVTFRCDPISEHNRLYWYRQTLGQGPEFLTYFQNEAQLEKSRLLSDRFSAERPKGSFSTLEIQRTEQGDSAMYLCASSLEGRITYNEQFFGPGTRLTVL.